Sequencing of this T cell receptor beta chain was carried out in a study of CD8+ T cells in alopecia areata. Overall study context: Tofacitinib was taken orally by treated patients, and the dose was 5 to 10 mg twice daily.

Unmatched junction bases numbered 8, after V lost 6 bases and J lost 5 bases. Looked up from germline, CDR1 is ENHRY and CDR2 is SYGVKD. The CDR3 has 14 residues. Extracted RNA was reverse transcribed, and the resulting cDNA served as sequencing template. Clones were sequenced by immunoSEQ multiplex PCR, and TCRdb holds only the in-frame ones, with some missing. The table lists about 300,000 clones, nearly 60% of them singletons, with roughly 1.8% in the top ten. The treatment here: oral pan-JAK inhibitor, 5-10 mg twice daily. Sorting from PBMCs produced CD4+ and CD8+ T cells. This clonotype was obtained from a human donor with alopecia areata. The chain uses TRBV10-3 and TRBJ2-3, with TRBD2 matching over 7 bases. Specimen: CD4+ T cells sorted from blood, collected at week 24, from a patient treated with tofacitinib. This chain's CDR3 is CAIRGTSEGDTQYF. The CDR3 nucleotides are TGTGCCATCAGGGGTACTAGCGAGGGAGATACGCAGTATTTT.